These 20 T cell receptor beta chains share one sample of origin, sequenced in a study of blood T cells in healthy people across ages. Together with a sample-barcoded 5' primer, a J-beta primer mix was included in a second PCR lasting about 7 to 11 cycles. From the 5' RACE reads, TCRdb called clonotypes with MiXCR, one entry per CDR3 protein. The sample shows 600,000 to 850,000 distinct CDR3 sequences, 20% to 25% of them seen only once. The same data also contributed to another study, on T cells of mothers and their children.

Sequences were obtained from blood. The source is a boy between 5 and 17 years old in good health.

The chain is built from TRBV12-3 or TRBV12-4 and TRBJ2-5, with a possible D match to TRBD1 (6 bases). V shed 0 bases and J shed 12 bases, with 11 bases lying between them. The CDR3 has 12 residues. CDR3 coding DNA: TGTGCCAGCAGTTTAGCCCAGGGGTTGAAGTACTTC. This sequence encodes CASSLAQGLKYF.

The rearrangement joins TRBV11-2 to TRBJ2-1, with 11 bases fitting TRBD2. CDR1 is SGHAT and CDR2 is FQNNGV in the germline V gene. The CDR3 totals 16 residues. Unmatched junction bases numbered 6, after V lost 4 bases and J lost 4 bases. As DNA, the CDR3 is TGTGCCAGCAGCTACCGACTAGCGGGGAGGTACAATGAGCAGTTCTTC. Protein sequence: CASSYRLAGRYNEQFF.

This clonotype was seen more than once but under ten times. The chain employs TRBV7-2 and TRBJ2-4, with 8 bases identical to TRBD2. The germline V gene encodes CDR1 SGHTA and CDR2 FQGNSA. Trimming took 1 base from V and 9 from J; bases not matched to a gene: 11. This CDR3 is built from 16 residues. The CDR3 bases are TGTGCCAGCAGCTTAGGATCGGGCGGGAGGAGCACCATTCAGTACTTC. Amino acid sequence: CASSLGSGGRSTIQYF.

The rearrangement joins TRBV7-2 to TRBJ2-1; D is perhaps TRBD2 (7 bases). The CDR3 runs to 14 residues. Per the germline V gene, CDR1 is SGHTA and CDR2 is FQGNSA. Trimming stripped 5 bases from V and 4 bases from J, with 12 bases between. The CDR3 nucleotides read TGTGCCAGCAGCCGGGGGGCCTTATACAATGAGCAGTTCTTC. Translation gives CASSRGALYNEQFF.

This rearrangement joins TRBV28 to TRBJ2-7; no reliable D call. The CDR3 has 13 amino acids. V dropped 5 bases and J dropped 5 bases, with 13 bases sitting between them. Germline V gene lookup returns CDR1 MDHEN and CDR2 SYDVKM. DNA of the CDR3: TGTGCCAGCAGTCCTCCACCGACGGACGAGCAGTACTTC. This encodes CASSPPPTDEQYF.

The rearrangement uses TRBV12-3 or TRBV12-4 and TRBJ2-7; D not certain. The CDR3 consists of 13 residues. V was shortened by 6 bases and J by 3 bases, with 12 bases between the two germline ends. The CDR3 sequence: CASSPFGVYEQYF. The CDR3, as DNA: TGTGCCAGCAGCCCTTTTGGGGTCTACGAGCAGTACTTC.

This sequence joins TRBV19 and TRBJ2-5, with 8 nucleotides matching TRBD2. The V gene end was trimmed by 1 base and the J gene end by 5 bases; junction bases not matched to a gene: 6. From germline, CDR1 is LNHDA and CDR2 SQIVND (reference sequence). CDR3 size: 15 residues. The DNA of the CDR3 is TGTGCCAGTAGTATAGCGGGAGGGCCGGATGAGACCCAGTACTTC. Its translation is CASSIAGGPDETQYF.

The chain recombines TRBV4-2 with TRBJ2-7; the D gene is possibly TRBD2 (6 bases). The CDR3 runs to 18 residues. CDR1 and CDR2 (germline): LGHNA, YNFKEQ. Trimming stripped 0 bases from V and 7 bases from J, with 25 bases between. The CDR3 DNA is TGTGCCAGCAGCCAAGATCCCGGGACCCGGGGGTGGGGTAGGGAGCAGTACTTC. Protein product: CASSQDPGTRGWGREQYF.

This clonotype was seen only a few times. CDR3 sequence: CASSQTSGEETQYF. The DNA for the CDR3 is TGTGCCAGCAGCCAGACTAGCGGGGAAGAGACCCAGTACTTC. V usage is TRBV12-3 or TRBV12-4 and J usage is TRBJ2-5; 11 bases map to TRBD2. The V and J ends lost 6 bases and 3 bases, in that order; junction bases with no gene match: 3. CDR3 size: 14 residues.

This clonotype was observed a handful of times. The genes are TRBV7-2 and TRBJ2-3; D not resolved. Germline-derived CDR1 and CDR2 are SGHTA and FQGNSA. Trimming removed 3 bases at V and 4 bases at J, with 11 bases between. The CDR3 contains 14 residues. DNA of the CDR3: TGTGCCAGCAGCTTCCCTATGAACCCAGATACGCAGTATTTT. Residues: CASSFPMNPDTQYF.

The chain combines TRBV12-3 or TRBV12-4 with TRBJ2-5; 7 nucleotides match TRBD2. J gave up 5 bases and V 3 bases, and 9 bases lay outside the gene matches. This CDR3 spans 15 amino acids. The CDR3 DNA is TGTGCCAGCAGTTTGGGCGGGAGAGGAGCGGAGACCCAGTACTTC. Its protein product is CASSLGGRGAETQYF.

This clonotype showed up just a few times. The chain uses TRBV28 and TRBJ2-7; D might be TRBD1 or TRBD2, each matching 6 bases. V lost 8 bases, J lost 1 base, and 18 bases lay in between. The CDR3 spans 15 residues. Germline loops: CDR1 MDHEN, CDR2 SYDVKM. CDR3 in DNA: TGTGCCAGCCGTAGCGGACCAGGGGCTTCCTACGAGCAGTACTTC. Protein product: CASRSGPGASYEQYF.

This clonotype appeared a few times. The chain joins TRBV9 to TRBJ1-2; a possible D gene is TRBD1 (6 bases). The CDR3 length is 15 residues. Trimming removed 0 bases from V and 6 bases from J, with 15 bases in between. Germline-derived CDR1 and CDR2 are SGDLS and YYNGEE. The CDR3 region has the DNA TGTGCCAGCAGCGTAGACGGAGTACCAGGGGATGGCTACACCTTC. This sequence encodes CASSVDGVPGDGYTF.

V gene TRBV20-1 combines with J gene TRBJ2-2, with 8 positions matching TRBD2. Trimming at V came to 1 base and at J to 3 bases, leaving 7 bases not matched to a gene. CDR1 and CDR2 (germline): DFQATT, SNEGSKA (reference sequence). The CDR3 has 16 amino acids. The CDR3 DNA reads TGCAGTGCTAGAGTCTCCGGGGGGGCCCACACCGGGGAGCTGTTTTTT. Translated: CSARVSGGAHTGELFF.

In its sample, this clonotype was seen once. The V call is TRBV28, the J call TRBJ1-2; 7 nucleotides align to TRBD1. CDR1 MDHEN and CDR2 SYDVKM come from the germline V gene. The CDR3 sequence is 12 residues long. J gave up 2 bases and V 10 bases, and 4 bases lay outside the gene matches. The CDR3 coding sequence is TGTGCCACCGGGACAGCAAACTATGGCTACACCTTC. Protein sequence: CATGTANYGYTF.

This rearrangement joins TRBV5-1 to TRBJ2-7; tentative D call: TRBD1 (5 bases). CDR1 SGHRS and CDR2 YFSETQ come from the germline V gene. V was trimmed by 1 base and J by 6 bases, leaving 17 bases between them. This CDR3 has 15 residues. CDR3 in amino acids: CASSLSAQVGTEQYF. CDR3 coding DNA: TGCGCCAGCAGCTTGTCGGCACAGGTGGGCACCGAGCAGTACTTC.

The sample holds a few counts of this clonotype. This rearrangement joins TRBV3-1 to TRBJ2-7; TRBD1 aligns across 7 bases. Germline V gene lookup returns CDR1 LGHDT and CDR2 YNNKEL (reference sequence). V was pared by 0 bases and J by 2 bases, with 10 bases of the junction left unmatched. There are 17 residues in the CDR3. CDR3 amino acids: CASSQESRGRRAYEQYF. As DNA, the CDR3 is TGTGCCAGCAGCCAAGAGTCAAGGGGGCGCAGAGCCTACGAGCAGTACTTC.

This clonotype showed up just a few times. The chain has TRBV29-1 and TRBJ2-1; 12 bases line up with TRBD2. The J call could be wrong; TRBJ2-5 is a better fit for the DNA end. The germline gives CDR1 SQVTM, CDR2 ANQGSEA. The CDR3 length is 16 residues. CDR3: CSVEEGLAGGKETQYF. The CDR3 coding sequence is TGCAGCGTTGAAGAAGGCCTAGCGGGAGGGAAAGAGACCCAGTACTTC.

The chain has TRBV5-6 and TRBJ1-3, with 7 bases that match TRBD1. The germline gives CDR1 SGHDT, CDR2 YYEEEE. CDR3 size: 16 residues. Trimming removed 1 base from V and 4 bases from J; junction bases left unmatched: 8. CDR3 nucleotides: TGTGCCAGCAGCTTGCCCATAACAGGGGCAGGAAACACCATATATTTT. Translated: CASSLPITGAGNTIYF. Full variable domain (remainder filled in from reference TRBV5-6 and TRBJ1-3): DAGVTQSPTHLIKTRGQQVTLRCSPKSGHDTVSWYQQALGQGPQFIFQYYEEEERQRGNFPDRFSGHQFPNYSSELNVNALLLGDSALYLCASSLPITGAGNTIYFGEGSWLTVV.

V usage is TRBV6-5 and J usage is TRBJ1-2; D is unresolved. CDR1 is MNHEY, CDR2 SVGAGI, per germline. The V gene lost 4 bases and the J gene lost 3 bases, with 9 bases spanning the gap. This CDR3 is 13 amino acids long. The CDR3 DNA sequence: TGTGCCAGCAGTTTCTCCCGGGACTATGGCTACACCTTC. Amino acid sequence: CASSFSRDYGYTF.